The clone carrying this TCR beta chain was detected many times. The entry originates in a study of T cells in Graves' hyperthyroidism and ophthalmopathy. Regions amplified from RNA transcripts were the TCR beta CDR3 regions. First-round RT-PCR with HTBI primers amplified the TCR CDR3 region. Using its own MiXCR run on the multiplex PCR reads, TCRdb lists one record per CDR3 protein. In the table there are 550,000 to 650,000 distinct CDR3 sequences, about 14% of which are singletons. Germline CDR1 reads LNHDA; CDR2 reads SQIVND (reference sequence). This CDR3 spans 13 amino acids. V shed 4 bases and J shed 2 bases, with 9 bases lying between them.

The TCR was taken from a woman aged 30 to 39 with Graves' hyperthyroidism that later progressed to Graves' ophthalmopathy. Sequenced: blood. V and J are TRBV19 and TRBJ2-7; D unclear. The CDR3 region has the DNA TGTGCCAGTAGTAAAAGACCCACCTACGAGCAGTACTTC. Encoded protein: CASSKRPTYEQYF.